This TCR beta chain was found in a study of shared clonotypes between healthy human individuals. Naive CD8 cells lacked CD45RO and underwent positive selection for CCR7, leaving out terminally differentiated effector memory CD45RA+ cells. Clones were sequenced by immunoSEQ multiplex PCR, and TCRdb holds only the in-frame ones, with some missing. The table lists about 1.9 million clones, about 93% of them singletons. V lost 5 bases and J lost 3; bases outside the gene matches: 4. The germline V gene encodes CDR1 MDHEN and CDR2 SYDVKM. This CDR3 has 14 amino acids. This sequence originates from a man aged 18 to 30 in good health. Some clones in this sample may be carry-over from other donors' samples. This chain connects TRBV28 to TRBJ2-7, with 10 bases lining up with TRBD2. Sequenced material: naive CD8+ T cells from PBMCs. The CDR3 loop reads CASSRLAGDYEQYF. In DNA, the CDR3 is TGTGCCAGCAGTAGGCTAGCGGGAGACTACGAGCAGTACTTC.